The table lists the clone carrying this T cell receptor (beta chain) with a few counts. V was cut by 1 base and J by 1 base, with 8 bases left in between. In germline, CDR1 is SGHNT, CDR2 YYREEE (reference sequence). The CDR3 is 15 amino acids. This sample is drawn from a study of cytomegalovirus exposure and HLA in healthy donors. Researchers ran the PCR with 60 Vbeta and 13 Jbeta primers. Measured with immunoSEQ multiplex PCR; TCRdb has only the in-frame clones, and not every one. Of some 200,000 clones listed, roughly 9.5% were seen once; the top ten hold over 1%. The TCR was taken from a woman in her 30s in good health and CMV-seropositive. The chain couples TRBV5-4 to TRBJ2-2, with no clear D. The sequenced sample consisted of PBMCs. The CDR3 DNA is TGTGCCAGCAGCTTGAGGCGGAGGAACACCGGGGAGCTGTTTTTT. Amino acid sequence: CASSLRRRNTGELFF. Based on the CDR3 plus reference TRBV5-4 and TRBJ2-2, the full variable domain is ETGVTQSPTHLIKTRGQQVTLRCSSQSGHNTVSWYQQALGQGPQFIFQYYREEENGRGNFPPRFSGLQFPNYSSELNVNALELDDSALYLCASSLRRRNTGELFFGEGSRLTVL.